This T cell receptor beta chain comes out of a study of T cell repertoires in cytomegalovirus infection. About the study: Indicated by public TCR beta signatures were CMV infection and matching HLA type.

In this sample, this clonotype turned up a few times. Antigen specificity is unknown. Study-level points and caveats: Totalled public TCR beta family frequency picked out people who carried CMV plus the relevant HLA.

Germline lookup yields CDR1 KGHDR and CDR2 SFDVKD. Trimming pared 5 bases from V and 2 bases from J, leaving 3 bases between. The CDR3 is 12 amino acids. MiXCR, run by TCRdb on the reads, gives a single entry per CDR3 protein. The repertoire consists of fewer than 300,000 distinct CDR3 sequences, with about a quarter occurring once and the leading ten covering about 15%. The specimen sequenced was PBMCs. The source of this sequence is a human donor in good health (CMV status not recorded). Some clones in this sample may be carry-over from other donors' samples. The rearrangement links TRBV24-1 to TRBJ2-1; D gene unclear. The DNA of the CDR3 is TGTGCCACCAGTGGGACCTACAATGAGCAGTTCTTC. The encoded protein is CATSGTYNEQFF.